The rows below give T cell receptor beta chains drawn from one sample of a study of tumor-infiltrating lymphocytes in glioblastoma multiforme. TCRdb used MiXCR to reprocess the multiplex PCR reads, holding one entry per CDR3 protein. Here the sample spans more than 10,000 distinct CDR3 sequences, around 60% being singletons. Material for sequencing was brain tumor tissue. The receptors derive from a male donor with glioblastoma. The CDR3 runs from the conserved cysteine through the conserved F or W. D genes are given only for firm matches. Clone size, where shown, is once, few, many, or a class for clones that have expanded.

V gene	D gene	clone size	J gene	CDR3 DNA	CDR3 protein
TRBV10-3	NA	NA	TRBJ1-3	TGTGCCATCAGTGCCGGAAACACCATATATTTT	CAISAGNTIYF
TRBV12-3/TRBV12-4	NA	NA	TRBJ2-7	TGTGCCAGCAGTTTAATAAACTACTACGAGCAGTACTTT	CASSLINYYEQYF
TRBV6-1	NA	NA	TRBJ2-3	TGTGCCATCAGTGAACAGGATACGCAGTATTTT	CAISEQDTQYF
TRBV6-2/TRBV6-3	NA	few	TRBJ2-6	TGTGCCAGCAGTCCCGAGGGCTCTGGGGCCAACGTCCTGACTTTC	CASSPEGSGANVLTF
TRBV7-9	TRBD1	many	TRBJ2-7	TGTGCCAGCAGCTGGGACAGCGGACAGCAGTACTTC	CASSWDSGQQYF
TRBV6-6	TRBD1	NA	TRBJ2-1	TGTGCCGGATCGGACAGGCTGGGGACTGAGCAGTTCTTC	CAGSDRLGTEQFF
TRBV20-1	NA	NA	TRBJ2-3	TGCAGTGCTAGGACACTGGATACGCAGTATTTT	CSARTLDTQYF
TRBV5-5	NA	medium-sized	TRBJ2-1	TGTGCCAGCGGAAAACTAGCCACAAACTCCAATGAGCAGTTCTTC	CASGKLATNSNEQFF
TRBV4-1	TRBD1	NA	TRBJ1-2	TGCGCCAGCAGCCAAGGGACAGGGTGCGATGGCTACACCTTC	CASSQGTGCDGYTF
TRBV11-1	TRBD2	NA	TRBJ2-7	TGTGCCAGCAGCCTCGGGACTAGCTACGAGCAGTACTTC	CASSLGTSYEQYF
TRBV11-2	NA	large	TRBJ2-5	TGTGCCAGCAGTAAAGGGTGGGAGACCCAGTACTTC	CASSKGWETQYF
TRBV6-5	NA	NA	TRBJ2-1	TGTGCCAGCGCGAAGCAAAGCTCCTACAATGAGCAGTTCTTC	CASAKQSSYNEQFF
TRBV11-2	NA	NA	TRBJ2-5	TGTGCCAGCAGCCCGACCCGAGGCCAAGAGACCCAGTACTTC	CASSPTRGQETQYF
TRBV6-5	NA	many	TRBJ2-2	TGTGCCAGCCGATACCCCATCGGGGAGCTGTTTTTT	CASRYPIGELFF
TRBV13	TRBD1	NA	TRBJ1-1	TGTGCCAGCAGCCTGGGGAGGGGGCGGACTGAAGCTTTCTTT	CASSLGRGRTEAFF
TRBV4-1	NA	NA	TRBJ2-7	TGCGCCAGCAGCATACATAGCGAGAGCTCCTACGAGCAATACTTC	CASSIHSESSYEQYF
TRBV11-3	NA	NA	TRBJ2-1	TGTGCCAGCTCCTGCGGACAGCTGAGGAACTATGAGCAGTTCTTC	CASSCGQLRNYEQFF
TRBV29-1	NA	few	TRBJ2-5	TGCAGCGTTTTATTGGGCGGTAGGGAGGCCCAGTACTTC	CSVLLGGREAQYF
TRBV29-1	TRBD2	many	TRBJ2-1	TGCAGCGTTGATGGGCTAGCGGGATACAATGAGCAGTTCTTC	CSVDGLAGYNEQFF
TRBV29-1	NA	once	TRBJ2-6	TGCAGCGTTGAGGGGGCCCTCGGGGCCAGCGTCCTGACTTTC	CSVEGALGASVLTF
TRBV5-4	TRBD1	NA	TRBJ1-4	TGTGCCAGCAGCGCGTCCGAGGGGGCGGCTAATGAAAAACTGTTTTTT	CASSASEGAANEKLFF
TRBV6-5	NA	NA	TRBJ1-5	TGTGCCAGCAGTTCTGGGGACCTACATCAGCCCCAGCATTTT	CASSSGDLHQPQHF
TRBV4-1	NA	once	TRBJ2-3	TGCACCAGCAGCCAAGAACAGCTAGATACGCGGTATTTT	CTSSQEQLDTRYF
TRBV29-1	NA	NA	TRBJ2-2	TGCAGCGTTGAAGACATACACGGGGAGCTATTTTTT	CSVEDIHGELFF
TRBV11-3	TRBD2	medium-sized	TRBJ2-3	TGTGCCAGCAGCTTAAGTAGCGGGAGAGTTGCCAGGGGCACAGATACGCAGTATTTT	CASSLSSGRVARGTDTQYF
TRBV11-2	TRBD2	NA	TRBJ2-5	TGTGCCAGCAGAACGAGACTAGCGGGACACACCCAGTGCTTC	CASRTRLAGHTQCF
TRBV6-6	NA	few	TRBJ2-7	TGTGTCAGCAGTTACACTTACTACGGGCAGTACTTT	CVSSYTYYGQYF
TRBV20-1	NA	NA	TRBJ2-5	TGCAGTGCTAGGGGTGTTGGGACCCAGTACTTC	CSARGVGTQYF
TRBV20-1	NA	medium-sized	TRBJ2-7	TGCAGTGCTAGCGGACACTCAACCTCCTACGAGCAGTACTTC	CSASGHSTSYEQYF
TRBV7-3	NA	NA	TRBJ1-1	TGTGCCGGCAACAGAGGGACAACAAACACTGAGGCTTTCTTT	CAGNRGTTNTEAFF
TRBV10-2	NA	NA	TRBJ2-6	TGCGCCAGCAGGGGGGCTGGGGCCAACGTCCTGACTTTT	CASRGAGANVLTF
TRBV11-2	NA	NA	TRBJ2-6	TGTGCCAGTAGCTCCAGGGCTGGGGTCAACGTCCTGACTTTC	CASSSRAGVNVLTF
TRBV5-6	TRBD1	NA	TRBJ2-5	TGTGCATGCAGCTTCGGGACAGGGCAAGAGACCCAGTACTTC	CACSFGTGQETQYF
TRBV12-3/TRBV12-4	NA	NA	TRBJ1-4	TGTGCCAGCTGTTTAGAGCAGGACCAGAGGCGGCTGTTTTTT	CASCLEQDQRRLFF
TRBV11-1	TRBD2	large	TRBJ2-1	TGTGCCAGCAGCTTAGGGAGACTAGCCGGTGAGCAGTTCTTC	CASSLGRLAGEQFF
TRBV20-1	NA	NA	TRBJ2-7	TGCAGCACTAGCGCGACAGGGAGAGAGCGCGAGCAGTACTTC	CSTSATGREREQYF
TRBV29-1	TRBD1	NA	TRBJ2-7	TGCAGCGCTGAAGGGACAGAGAACCCCCACGAGCAGTACTTC	CSAEGTENPHEQYF
TRBV6-5	NA	NA	TRBJ2-5	TGTGCCAGCAGTCATCAGGGGGGGGAGACCCAGTACTTC	CASSHQGGETQYF
TRBV5-6	NA	NA	TRBJ1-2	TGTGCCAGCAGCTTCGGGACGGACTATGGCTACACCTTC	CASSFGTDYGYTF
TRBV20-1	NA	NA	TRBJ2-7	TGCAGAGCCGGAACATCGGAGCAGGGTCGCCACGAGCAGTACTTC	CRAGTSEQGRHEQYF
TRBV19	NA	many	TRBJ1-1	TGTGCCAGTAGTACTCAGAGGAACACTGAAGCTTTCTTT	CASSTQRNTEAFF